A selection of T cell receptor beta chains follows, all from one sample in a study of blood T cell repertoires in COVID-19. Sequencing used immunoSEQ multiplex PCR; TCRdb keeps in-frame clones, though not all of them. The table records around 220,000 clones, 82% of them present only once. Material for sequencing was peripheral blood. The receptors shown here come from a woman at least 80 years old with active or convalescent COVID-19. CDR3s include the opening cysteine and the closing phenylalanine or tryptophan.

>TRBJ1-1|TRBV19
CASSMSTGVTEAFF
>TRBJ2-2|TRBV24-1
CATRDRDTGELFF
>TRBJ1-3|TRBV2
CASSAWRTSGNTIYF
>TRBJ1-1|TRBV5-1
CASSVTQNTEAFF
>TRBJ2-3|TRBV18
CASSPPGQGAFTDTQYF
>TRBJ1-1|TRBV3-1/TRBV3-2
CASSQGAGNTEAFF
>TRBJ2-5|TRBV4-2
CASSQEGKGGETQYF
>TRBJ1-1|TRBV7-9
CASRQTGGYTEAFF
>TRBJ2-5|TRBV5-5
CASSLGLVHETQYF
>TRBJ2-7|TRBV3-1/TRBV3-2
CASSSTSGGAYEQYF
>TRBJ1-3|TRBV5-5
CASSLGGQAPSIYF
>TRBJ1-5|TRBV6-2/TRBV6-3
CASSLDRGQGNQPQHF
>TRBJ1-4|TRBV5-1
CASGDRGGEKLFF
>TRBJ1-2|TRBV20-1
CSASVRGRIWAGYTF
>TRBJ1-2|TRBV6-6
CASSLQTGGYGYTF
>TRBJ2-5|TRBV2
CASSAVGGGFGETQYF
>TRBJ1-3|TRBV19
CASSTTGSSGNTIYF
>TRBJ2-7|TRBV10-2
CASRGQSFNSYEQYF
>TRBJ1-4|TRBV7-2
CASSLPRTGGFNEKLFF
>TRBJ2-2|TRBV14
CASSPQAPGELFF
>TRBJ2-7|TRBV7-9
CASSLDVAAGRTYEQYF
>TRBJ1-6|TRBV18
CASSPLGGQTYSPLHF
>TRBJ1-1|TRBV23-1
CASSPVRVLDTEAFF
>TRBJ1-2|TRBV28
CASSLWGAPRGYTF
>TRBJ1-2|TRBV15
CATSPSLGAGYGYTF
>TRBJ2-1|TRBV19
CATTGLAGGLGEQFF
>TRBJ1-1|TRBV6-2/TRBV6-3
CASSLSLPRGTEAFF
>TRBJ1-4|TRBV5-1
CASSARSNEKLFF
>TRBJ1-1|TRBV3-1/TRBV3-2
CASSRGTGGTEAFF
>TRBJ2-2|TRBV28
CASTGGNANTGELFF
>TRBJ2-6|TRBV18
CASSPGRDWGSGANVLTF
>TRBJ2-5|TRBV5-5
CASSLGTGVGETQYF
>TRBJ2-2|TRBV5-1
CASSFRDSRTGELFF
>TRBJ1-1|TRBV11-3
CASSLLRETEAFF
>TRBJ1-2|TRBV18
CASSPPNHEGGYTF
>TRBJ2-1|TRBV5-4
CASSLDSSSNEQFF
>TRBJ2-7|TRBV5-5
CASSLDTAYEQYF
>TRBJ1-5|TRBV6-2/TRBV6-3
CASSYSALVGQGSYSNQPQHF
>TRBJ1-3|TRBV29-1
CSVGFGASSGNTIYF